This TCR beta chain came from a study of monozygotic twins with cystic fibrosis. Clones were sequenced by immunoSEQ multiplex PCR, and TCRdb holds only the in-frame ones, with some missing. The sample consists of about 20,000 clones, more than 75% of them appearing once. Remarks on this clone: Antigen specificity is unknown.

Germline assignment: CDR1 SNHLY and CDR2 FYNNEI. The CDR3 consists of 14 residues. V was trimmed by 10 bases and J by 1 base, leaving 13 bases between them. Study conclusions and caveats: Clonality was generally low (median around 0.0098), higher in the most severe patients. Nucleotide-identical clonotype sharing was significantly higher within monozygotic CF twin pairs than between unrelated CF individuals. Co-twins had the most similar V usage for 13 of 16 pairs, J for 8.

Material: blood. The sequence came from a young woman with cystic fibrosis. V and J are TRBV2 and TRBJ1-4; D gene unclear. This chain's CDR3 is CATSGGLTNEKLFF. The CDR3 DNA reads TGTGCCACTTCTGGAGGTCTAACTAATGAAAAACTGTTTTTT. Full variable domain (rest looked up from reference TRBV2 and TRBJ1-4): EPEVTQTPSHQVTQMGQEVILRCVPISNHLYFYWYRQILGQKVEFLVSFYNNEISEKSEIFDDQFSVERPDGSNFTLKIRSTKLEDSAMYFCATSGGLTNEKLFFGSGTQLSVL.